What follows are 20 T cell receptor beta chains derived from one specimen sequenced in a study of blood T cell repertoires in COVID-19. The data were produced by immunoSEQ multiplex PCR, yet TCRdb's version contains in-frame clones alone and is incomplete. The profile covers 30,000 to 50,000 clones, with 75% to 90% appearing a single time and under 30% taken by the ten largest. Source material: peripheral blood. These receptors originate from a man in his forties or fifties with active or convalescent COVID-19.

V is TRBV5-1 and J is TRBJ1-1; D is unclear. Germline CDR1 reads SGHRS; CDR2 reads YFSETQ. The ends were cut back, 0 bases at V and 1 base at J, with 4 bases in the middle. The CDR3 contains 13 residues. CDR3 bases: TGCGCCAGCAGCTTGGCAGAGAACACTGAAGCTTTCTTT. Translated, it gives CASSLAENTEAFF.

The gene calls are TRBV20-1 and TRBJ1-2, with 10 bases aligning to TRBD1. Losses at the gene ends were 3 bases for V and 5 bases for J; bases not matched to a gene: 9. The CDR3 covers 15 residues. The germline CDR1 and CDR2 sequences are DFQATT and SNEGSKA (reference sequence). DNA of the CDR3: TGCAGTGCTAGTGGGACAGGGGCCGTGGGTTATGGCTACACCTTC. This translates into CSASGTGAVGYGYTF.

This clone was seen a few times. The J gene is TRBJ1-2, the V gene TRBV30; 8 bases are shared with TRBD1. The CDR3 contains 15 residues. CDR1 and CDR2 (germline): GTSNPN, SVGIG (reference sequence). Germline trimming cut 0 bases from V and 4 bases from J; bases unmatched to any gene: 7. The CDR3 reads CAWSVPPGQVYGYTF. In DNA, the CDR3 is TGTGCCTGGAGTGTCCCCCCGGGACAGGTCTATGGCTACACCTTC.

CDR3 loop: CASRQGPLRDTQYF. The CDR3 DNA reads as TGCGCCAGCAGACAGGGGCCGTTGCGGGATACGCAGTATTTT. The chain uses TRBV5-1 and TRBJ2-3, with 7 bases fitting TRBD1. Germline-derived CDR1 and CDR2 are SGHRS and YFSETQ. V lost 5 bases to trimming and J lost 6 bases; unmatched junction nucleotides: 9. The CDR3 consists of 14 residues.

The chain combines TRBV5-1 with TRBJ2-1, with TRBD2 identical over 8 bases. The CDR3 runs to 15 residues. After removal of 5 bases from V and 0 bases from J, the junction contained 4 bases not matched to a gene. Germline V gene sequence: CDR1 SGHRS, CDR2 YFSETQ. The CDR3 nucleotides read TGCGCCAGCAGAACGGGGGGGAGCTCCTACAATGAGCAGTTCTTC. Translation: CASRTGGSSYNEQFF.

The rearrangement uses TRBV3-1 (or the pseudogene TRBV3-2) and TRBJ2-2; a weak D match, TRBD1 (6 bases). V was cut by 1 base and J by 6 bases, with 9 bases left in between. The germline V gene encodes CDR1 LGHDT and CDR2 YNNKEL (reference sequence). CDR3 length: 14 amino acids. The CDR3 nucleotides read TGTGCCAGCAGCCAAGCTGCAGGGGCCGGGGAGCTGTTTTTT. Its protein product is CASSQAAGAGELFF.

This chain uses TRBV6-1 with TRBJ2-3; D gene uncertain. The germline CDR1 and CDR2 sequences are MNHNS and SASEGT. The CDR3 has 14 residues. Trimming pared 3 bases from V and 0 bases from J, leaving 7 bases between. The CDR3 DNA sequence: TGTGCCAGCAGTGAGCGGCATAGCACAGATACGCAGTATTTT. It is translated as CASSERHSTDTQYF.

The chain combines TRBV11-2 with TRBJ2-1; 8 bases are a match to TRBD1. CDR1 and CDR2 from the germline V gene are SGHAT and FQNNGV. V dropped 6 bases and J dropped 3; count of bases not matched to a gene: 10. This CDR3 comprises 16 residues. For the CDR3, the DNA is TGTGCCAGCAGTCCTGCAGGGGGCGTTTTCTACAATGAGCAGTTCTTC. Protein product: CASSPAGGVFYNEQFF.

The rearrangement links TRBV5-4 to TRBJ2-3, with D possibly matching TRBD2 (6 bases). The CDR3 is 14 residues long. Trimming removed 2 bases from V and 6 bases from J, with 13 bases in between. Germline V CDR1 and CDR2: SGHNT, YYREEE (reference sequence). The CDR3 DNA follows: TGTGCCAGCAGCTTCGGGGGTTGGTCGGATACGCAGTATTTT. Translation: CASSFGGWSDTQYF.

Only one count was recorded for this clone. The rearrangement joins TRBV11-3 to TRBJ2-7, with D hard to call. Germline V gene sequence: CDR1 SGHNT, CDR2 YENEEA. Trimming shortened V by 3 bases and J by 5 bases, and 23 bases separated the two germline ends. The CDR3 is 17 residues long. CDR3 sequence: CASSFQNPPRALHEQYV. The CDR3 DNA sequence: TGTGCCAGCAGCTTTCAAAACCCCCCCCGTGCTCTACACGAGCAGTACGTC.

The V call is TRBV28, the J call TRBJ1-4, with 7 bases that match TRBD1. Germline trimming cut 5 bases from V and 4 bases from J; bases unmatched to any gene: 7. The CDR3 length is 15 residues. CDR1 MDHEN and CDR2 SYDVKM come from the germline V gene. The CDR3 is CASSTGQLSNEKLFF. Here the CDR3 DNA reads TGTGCCAGCAGTACGGGACAGCTTAGTAATGAAAAACTGTTTTTT.

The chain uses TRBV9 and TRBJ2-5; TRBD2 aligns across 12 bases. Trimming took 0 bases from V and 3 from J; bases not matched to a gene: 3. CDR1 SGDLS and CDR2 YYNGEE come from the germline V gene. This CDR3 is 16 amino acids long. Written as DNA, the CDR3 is TGTGCCAGCAGCGTAGCTAGCGGGGGGGCGGAAGAGACCCAGTACTTC. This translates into CASSVASGGAEETQYF.

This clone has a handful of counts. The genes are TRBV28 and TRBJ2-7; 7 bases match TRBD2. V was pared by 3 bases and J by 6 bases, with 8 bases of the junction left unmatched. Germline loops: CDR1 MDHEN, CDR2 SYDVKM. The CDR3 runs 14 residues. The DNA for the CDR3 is TGTGCCAGCAGTTTCGGGGGAGGGGTTTTCGAGCAGTACGTC. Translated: CASSFGGGVFEQYV.

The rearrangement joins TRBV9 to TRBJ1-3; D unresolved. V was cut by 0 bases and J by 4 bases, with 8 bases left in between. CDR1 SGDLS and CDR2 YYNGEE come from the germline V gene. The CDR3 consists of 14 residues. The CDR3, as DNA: TGTGCCAGCAGCGTAGCGGGATCCGGAAACACCATATATTTT. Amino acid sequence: CASSVAGSGNTIYF.

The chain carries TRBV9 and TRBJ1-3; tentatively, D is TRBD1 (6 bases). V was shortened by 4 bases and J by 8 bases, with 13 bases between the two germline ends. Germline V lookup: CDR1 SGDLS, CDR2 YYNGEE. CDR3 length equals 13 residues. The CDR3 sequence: CASSTGPGDTIYF. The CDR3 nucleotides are TGTGCCAGCAGCACAGGGCCCGGGGACACCATATATTTT.

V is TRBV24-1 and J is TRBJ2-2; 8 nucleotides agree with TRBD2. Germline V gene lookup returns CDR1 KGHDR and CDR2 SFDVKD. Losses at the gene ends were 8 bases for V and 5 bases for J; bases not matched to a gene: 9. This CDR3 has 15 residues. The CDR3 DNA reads TGTGCCACCATGGGGACTAGATCAGGGACCGGGGAGCTGTTTTTT. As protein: CATMGTRSGTGELFF.

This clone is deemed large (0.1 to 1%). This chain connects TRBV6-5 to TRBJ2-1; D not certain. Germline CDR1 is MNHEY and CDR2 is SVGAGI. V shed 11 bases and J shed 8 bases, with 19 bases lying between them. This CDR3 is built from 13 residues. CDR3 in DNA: TGTGCCGGCGAGTCCCCTCCGGCGGATGAGCAGTTCTTC. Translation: CAGESPPADEQFF.

This CDR3 is CASSRTGTNYGYTF. CDR3 in DNA: TGTGCCAGCAGCCGGACAGGGACTAACTATGGCTACACCTTC. The J gene is TRBJ1-2, the V gene TRBV6-5; TRBD1 agrees at 8 bases. There are 14 residues in the CDR3. The V gene end was trimmed by 6 bases and the J gene end by 0 bases; junction bases not matched to a gene: 3. From germline, CDR1 is MNHEY and CDR2 SVGAGI.

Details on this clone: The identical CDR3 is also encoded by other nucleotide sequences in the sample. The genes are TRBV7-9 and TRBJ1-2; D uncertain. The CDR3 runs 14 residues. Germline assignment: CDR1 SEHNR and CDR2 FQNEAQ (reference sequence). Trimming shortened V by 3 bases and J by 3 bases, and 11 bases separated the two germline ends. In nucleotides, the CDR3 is TGTGCCAGCAGCTTGAACCGCGGGGACTATGGCTACACCTTC. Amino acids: CASSLNRGDYGYTF.

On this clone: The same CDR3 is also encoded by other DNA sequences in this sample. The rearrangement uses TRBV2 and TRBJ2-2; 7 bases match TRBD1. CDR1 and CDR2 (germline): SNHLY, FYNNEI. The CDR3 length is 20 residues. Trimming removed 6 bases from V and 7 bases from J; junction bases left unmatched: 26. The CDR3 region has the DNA TGTGCCAGCAGGACGACAGGGACAAGCAGGACTCAAAGCAGTCGCGGGGAGCTGTTTTTT. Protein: CASRTTGTSRTQSSRGELFF. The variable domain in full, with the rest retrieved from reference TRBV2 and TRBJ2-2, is EPEVTQTPSHQVTQMGQEVILRCVPISNHLYFYWYRQILGQKVEFLVSFYNNEISEKSEIFDDQFSVERPDGSNFTLKIRSTKLEDSAMYFCASRTTGTSRTQSSRGELFFGEGSRLTVL.